The text below deals with one TCR beta chain. This entry comes from a study of blood T cell repertoires in COVID-19. At the level of the study: In each case, the material was cDNA or gDNA derived from T cells, B-cell-depleted T cells, or PBMCs.

CDR3 length: 13 amino acids. Trimming shortened V by 2 bases and J by 3 bases, and 7 bases separated the two germline ends. The method was immunoSEQ multiplex PCR; TCRdb's version includes in-frame clones alone and lacks a portion of them. The table records 30,000 to 40,000 clones, roughly 80% of them present only once. The sequence came from a man of 80 years or more with active or convalescent COVID-19. Material for sequencing was peripheral blood. The chain joins TRBV12-3 or TRBV12-4 to TRBJ2-5; tentative D call: TRBD2 (5 bases). In nucleotides, the CDR3 is TGTGCCAGCAGTTTATTCGGGGAAGAGACCCAGTACTTC. Translating it yields CASSLFGEETQYF.